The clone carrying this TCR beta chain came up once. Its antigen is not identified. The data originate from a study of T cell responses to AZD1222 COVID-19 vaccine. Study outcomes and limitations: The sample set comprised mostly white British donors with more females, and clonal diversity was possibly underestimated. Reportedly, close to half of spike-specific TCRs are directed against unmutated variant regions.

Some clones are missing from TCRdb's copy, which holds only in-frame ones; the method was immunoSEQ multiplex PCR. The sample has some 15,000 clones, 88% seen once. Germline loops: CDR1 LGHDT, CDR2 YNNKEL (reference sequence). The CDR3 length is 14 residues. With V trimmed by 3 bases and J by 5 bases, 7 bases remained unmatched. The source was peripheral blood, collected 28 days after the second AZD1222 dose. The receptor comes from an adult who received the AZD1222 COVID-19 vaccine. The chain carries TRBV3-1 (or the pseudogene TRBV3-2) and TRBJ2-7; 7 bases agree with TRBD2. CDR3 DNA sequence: TGTGCCAGCAGCCAGCGGCTAGCGGTCCACGAGCAGTACTTC. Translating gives CASSQRLAVHEQYF.